This T cell receptor (beta chain) was observed in a study of shared clonotypes between healthy human individuals. Turning to the study itself: The donor group consisted of a couple of women and three men, aged 18 to 49. Study-level points and caveats: Represented diversity, genetic and exposure-history alike, was limited by few donors.

Trimming shortened V by 3 bases and J by 2 bases, and 8 bases separated the two germline ends. CDR1 is KGHSH, CDR2 LQKENI, per germline. CDR3 length equals 13 residues. Worth noting for this clone: Its target is unknown.

Authors' data handling: Junction-only immunoSEQ data arrived without quality scores, meaning filtering differed. The protocol was immunoSEQ multiplex PCR, while the TCRdb copy is restricted to in-frame clones and leaves out a portion. That table is the source of V, J and clone size, and D and trimming were worked out from the DNA. This table has millions of clones, approximately 92% appearing once. This rearrangement joins TRBV18 to TRBJ2-7; D is unclear. This sequence was found in a young man in good health. The sequencing input was naive CD4+ T cells sorted from blood. Documented subset: CD45RA+ positively selected. The CDR3 bases are TGTGCCAGCTCACCCTTTTATACCTACGAGCAGTACTTC. Protein: CASSPFYTYEQYF.